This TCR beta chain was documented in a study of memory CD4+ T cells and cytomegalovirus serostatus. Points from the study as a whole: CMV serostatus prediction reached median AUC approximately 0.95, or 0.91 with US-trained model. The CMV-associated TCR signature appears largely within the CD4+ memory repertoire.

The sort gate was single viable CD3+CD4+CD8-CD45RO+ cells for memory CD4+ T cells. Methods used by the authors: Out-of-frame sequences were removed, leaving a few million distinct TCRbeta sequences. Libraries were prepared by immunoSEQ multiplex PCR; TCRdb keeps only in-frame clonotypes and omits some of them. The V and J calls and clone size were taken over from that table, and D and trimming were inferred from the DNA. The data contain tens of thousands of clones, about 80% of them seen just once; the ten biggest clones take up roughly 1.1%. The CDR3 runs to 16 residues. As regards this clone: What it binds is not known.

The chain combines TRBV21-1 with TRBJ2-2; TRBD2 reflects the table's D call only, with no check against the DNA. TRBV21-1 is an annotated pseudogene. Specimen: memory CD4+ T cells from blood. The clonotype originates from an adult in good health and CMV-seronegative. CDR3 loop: CASSKKQTTNTGELFF. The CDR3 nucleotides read TGTGCCAGCAGCAAAAAGCAGACTACGAACACCGGGGAGCTGTTTTTT.